One sample yielded the 7 T cell receptor beta chains listed below, sequenced in a study of shared clonotypes between healthy human individuals. Measured with immunoSEQ multiplex PCR; TCRdb has only the in-frame clones, and not every one. The sample has over a million clones, roughly 95% seen once. The sample taken for sequencing was naive CD4+ T cells sorted from blood. Subset meaning: CD45RA+ positively selected. The receptor source for this set is a man aged 30-40 years in good health.

The genes are TRBV7-3 and TRBJ2-3; D is uncertain. Germline lookup yields CDR1 SGHTA and CDR2 FQGTGA. Trimming removed 1 base at V and 4 bases at J, with 9 bases between. The CDR3 consists of 14 residues. CDR3 loop: CASSLRASPDTQYF. The CDR3 DNA reads as TGTGCCAGCAGCTTAAGGGCCAGCCCAGATACGCAGTATTTT.

The chain combines TRBV10-2 with TRBJ2-3, with D perhaps TRBD1 or TRBD2 (5 bases each). The V end lost 2 bases, the J end lost 6 bases, and 27 bases lay between the germline ends. The V gene's germline CDR1 is WSHSY and CDR2 SAAADI. This CDR3 is 19 amino acids long. The CDR3, as DNA: TGCGCCAGCAGTGAGCCCCCCCCGCTGCTAGGGACGAGGGGCGATACGCAGTATTTT. Translating it yields CASSEPPPLLGTRGDTQYF.

V gene TRBV19 combines with J gene TRBJ1-4, with D possibly matching TRBD1 (6 bases). The germline V gene has CDR1 LNHDA and CDR2 SQIVND (reference sequence). The CDR3 length is 15 residues. Trimming shortened V by 4 bases and J by 8 bases, and 17 bases separated the two germline ends. CDR3 DNA: TGTGCCAGTAGTACTACAGGGAAGCGGAACGAAAAACTGTTTTTT. This sequence encodes CASSTTGKRNEKLFF. The variable domain in full, with the rest retrieved from reference TRBV19 and TRBJ1-4, is DGGITQSPKYLFRKEGQNVTLSCEQNLNHDAMYWYRQDPGQGLRLIYYSQIVNDFQKGDIAEGYSVSREKKESFPLTVTSAQKNPTAFYLCASSTTGKRNEKLFFGSGTQLSVL.

The chain recombines TRBV15 with TRBJ1-5, with D hard to call. The CDR3 spans 15 residues. From germline, CDR1 is LNHNV and CDR2 YYDKDF (reference sequence). V lost 0 bases to trimming and J lost 0 bases, with 6 bases between them. DNA for the CDR3: TGTGCCACCAGCAGAGAGGTGATTAGCAATCAGCCCCAGCATTTT. Protein sequence: CATSREVISNQPQHF.

This clone came up once. The CDR3: CASSRSGGDAIYGYTF. The CDR3 bases are TGTGCCAGCAGCCGCTCGGGGGGGGACGCCATCTATGGCTACACCTTC. The chain couples TRBV27 to TRBJ1-2; TRBD1 might be the D (5 bases). With 6 bases removed from V and 4 bases from J, the gap between germline ends came to 21 bases. This CDR3 has 16 amino acids. Per germline, CDR1 MNHEY and CDR2 SMNVEV (reference sequence).

The V and J genes are TRBV5-1 and TRBJ2-7; D possibly matches TRBD1 or TRBD2 (5 bases each). Germline CDR1 reads SGHRS; CDR2 reads YFSETQ. V was shortened by 7 bases and J by 0 bases, with 17 bases between the two germline ends. The CDR3 covers 15 residues. CDR3 sequence (DNA): TGCGCCAGCTCCTCCCCGCCGGGGCGCTCCTACGAGCAGTACTTC. As protein: CASSSPPGRSYEQYF.

The chain links TRBV7-8 to TRBJ1-1, with 8 bases that match TRBD1. Trimming cost V 1 base and J 10 bases; bases outside gene matches: 14. CDR3 length equals 16 residues. Germline lookup yields CDR1 SGHVS and CDR2 FQNEAQ. The CDR3 is CASSLGKTGGLYGAFF. In nucleotides, the CDR3 is TGTGCCAGCAGCTTAGGAAAAACAGGGGGTTTATACGGAGCTTTCTTT.